This T cell receptor beta chain was recovered during a study of blood T cells in healthy people across ages. A second roughly 6 to 12 cycle PCR used barcoded and J-beta primers. MiXCR, run by TCRdb on the 5' RACE reads, gives a single entry per CDR3 protein. Of roughly 720,000 distinct CDR3 sequences listed, about 53% were seen once; the top ten hold approximately 40%. The CDR3 runs to 16 residues. Germline values: CDR1 SGHTA, CDR2 FQGNSA. Trimming removed 1 base from V and 4 bases from J, with 16 bases in between. The sequence came from an elderly man in good health. The rearrangement links TRBV7-2 to TRBJ1-2; TRBD1 is a possible D gene (5 bases). Sample: blood. The CDR3 is CASSLGPGRTLYGYTF. CDR3 in DNA: TGTGCCAGCAGCTTAGGCCCGGGACGCACCCTCTATGGCTACACCTTC.